The 17 T cell receptor beta chains below come from one sample, sequenced in a study of blood T cells in healthy people across ages. The authors ran a second PCR of roughly 7 to 11 cycles using a sample-barcoded 5' primer and a J-beta primer mix. TCRdb re-analysed the 5' RACE reads in MiXCR, keeping a single row per CDR3 protein. The profile shows about 680,000 distinct CDR3 sequences, around 49% of them singletons. Material: blood. Every receptor here comes from a woman aged 55-70 years in good health.

This clonotype has a count of ten or more. The rearrangement uses TRBV7-2 and TRBJ2-3; a weak D match, TRBD2 (6 bases). The CDR3 runs to 14 residues. The germline CDR1 and CDR2 sequences are SGHTA and FQGNSA. V was shortened by 4 bases and J by 3 bases, with 11 bases between the two germline ends. The CDR3 DNA follows: TGTGCCAGCAGCTCTTCGGGGAGGACAGATACGCAGTATTTT. It encodes CASSSSGRTDTQYF.

The chain links TRBV12-3 or TRBV12-4 to TRBJ1-2, with D possibly being TRBD1 (5 bases). The ends were cut back, 4 bases at V and 1 base at J, with 13 bases in the middle. This CDR3 is built from 15 residues. CDR3 sequence reads: CASSWDPLINYGYTF. The CDR3 DNA sequence: TGTGCCAGCAGTTGGGACCCATTAATTAACTATGGCTACACCTTC.

The chain is built from TRBV20-1 and TRBJ2-1, with no clear D. Trimming cost V 2 bases and J 4 bases, with 6 bases left between them. From germline, CDR1 is DFQATT and CDR2 SNEGSKA (reference sequence). The CDR3 length is 12 residues. In nucleotides, the CDR3 is TGCAGTGCTAGACCGATTTACAATGAGCAGTTCTTC. Translating it yields CSARPIYNEQFF.

This clonotype was counted only a few times. The V and J genes are TRBV10-3 and TRBJ2-7; D possibly corresponds to TRBD2 (5 bases). Germline V lookup: CDR1 ENHRY, CDR2 SYGVKD. The CDR3 is 14 amino acids. V was pared by 10 bases and J by 3 bases, with 19 bases between. CDR3 in DNA: TGTGCCACCGGGGTGGCTAGCAGTAACTACGAGCAGTACTTC. Its translation: CATGVASSNYEQYF.

The table lists this clonotype with a few counts. V gene TRBV7-2 combines with J gene TRBJ2-7, with 9 bases aligning to TRBD2. V trimming: 1 base; J trimming: 1 base; junction bases outside the gene matches: 5. This CDR3 has 16 amino acids. CDR1 is SGHTA and CDR2 is FQGNSA in the germline V gene. The CDR3 region has the DNA TGTGCCAGCAGCTTAGTCGGTAGCGGGAGTTCCTACGAGCAGTACTTC. This codes for CASSLVGSGSSYEQYF.

The chain carries TRBV7-2 and TRBJ2-1; D might be TRBD1 or TRBD2, each matching 5 bases. Trimming left V 4 bases short and J 8 bases short, with 15 bases between. The length of the CDR3 is 14 residues. Germline V lookup: CDR1 SGHTA, CDR2 FQGNSA. CDR3 loop: CASSSRRGGDEQFF. Written as DNA, the CDR3 is TGTGCCAGCAGCTCCCGTCGGGGCGGCGATGAGCAGTTCTTC. Full variable domain (outside the CDR3, taken from reference TRBV7-2 and TRBJ2-1): GAGVSQSPSNKVTEKGKDVELRCDPISGHTALYWYRQSLGQGLEFLIYFQGNSAPDKSGLPSDRFSAERTGGSVSTLTIQRTQQEDSAVYLCASSSRRGGDEQFFGPGTRLTVL.

V usage is TRBV6-1 and J usage is TRBJ2-1, with D tentatively TRBD2 (6 bases). CDR1 is MNHNS, CDR2 SASEGT, per germline. The CDR3 length is 14 residues. The V end was cut by 5 bases, the J end by 4 bases, with 12 bases between. The CDR3 is CASSKWEDYNEQFF. As DNA, the CDR3 is TGTGCCAGCAGTAAGTGGGAGGATTACAATGAGCAGTTCTTC.

In this sample, this clonotype turned up a few times. The chain joins TRBV5-1 to TRBJ2-1; TRBD2 matches at 13 bases. CDR1 and CDR2 from the germline V gene are SGHRS and YFSETQ. This CDR3 has 16 amino acids. With V trimmed by 0 bases and J by 7 bases, 4 bases remained unmatched. The DNA of the CDR3 is TGCGCCAGCAGCTTGGCCGGGACTAGCGGGATGAATGAGCAGTTCTTC. Amino acids: CASSLAGTSGMNEQFF.

The V gene is TRBV3-1, the J gene TRBJ2-1; 9 bases are a match to TRBD2. Germline values: CDR1 LGHDT, CDR2 YNNKEL (reference sequence). The CDR3 length is 17 residues. J was trimmed by 0 bases and V by 5 bases; bases with no gene match: 8. CDR3 bases: TGTGCCAGCAGCACTCTAGCGGGACCGAGCTCCTACAATGAGCAGTTCTTC. Its protein product is CASSTLAGPSSYNEQFF.

Remarks on this clonotype: The junction shows a germline mismatch at one end, possibly a read error. The genes are TRBV10-3 and TRBJ2-6; 9 nucleotides line up with TRBD2. Germline-derived CDR1 and CDR2 are ENHRY and SYGVKD. This CDR3 is built from 18 residues. The CDR3 spells CAVSVSTSGNSGANVLTF. CDR3 DNA sequence: TGTGCCGTCAGTGTATCGACTAGCGGAAATTCTGGGGCCAACGTCCTGACTTTC.

The chain combines TRBV20-1 with TRBJ2-5, with 11 bases that match TRBD2. V lost 6 bases and J lost 4; bases outside the gene matches: 10. In germline, CDR1 is DFQATT, CDR2 SNEGSKA (reference sequence). The CDR3 sequence is 15 residues long. DNA for the CDR3: TGCAGTGCCAACGGATATAGCGGGAGGGGAGAGACCCAGTACTTC. Translated, it gives CSANGYSGRGETQYF.

The CDR3 loop is CASSTPPRYLGTEAFF. CDR3 coding DNA: TGTGCCAGCAGCACACCCCCCCGGTACCTGGGGACTGAAGCTTTCTTT. The chain combines TRBV7-9 with TRBJ1-1, with D unresolved. The CDR3 spans 16 residues. V shed 5 bases and J shed 5 bases, with 21 bases lying between them. Germline-derived CDR1 and CDR2 are SEHNR and FQNEAQ (reference sequence).

This clonotype was counted a few times. This chain joins TRBV7-2 and TRBJ1-1, with TRBD1 as a possible D gene (5 bases). CDR3 length equals 15 residues. Germline CDR1 SGHTA, CDR2 FQGNSA. V was trimmed by 1 base and J by 1 base, leaving 10 bases between them. In nucleotides, the CDR3 is TGTGCCAGCAGCTTAGGAGGGGCAGCGAACACTGAAGCTTTCTTT. It yields the protein CASSLGGAANTEAFF.

This chain links TRBV5-1 with TRBJ2-3; D is possibly TRBD2 (5 bases). CDR1 is SGHRS and CDR2 is YFSETQ in the germline V gene. The CDR3 spans 14 residues. The V end was cut by 1 base, the J end by 4 bases, with 10 bases between. CDR3 in DNA: TGCGCCAGCAGCTTGTACGGGATCGCAGATACGCAGTATTTT. Translated: CASSLYGIADTQYF.

V gene TRBV20-1 combines with J gene TRBJ2-2; TRBD2 is a possible D gene (6 bases). CDR1 is DFQATT and CDR2 is SNEGSKA in the germline V gene (reference sequence). CDR3 length equals 16 residues. V was cut by 1 base and J by 5 bases, with 17 bases left in between. The CDR3, as DNA: TGCAGTGCTAGAGTAGGTCGGGGGAGCCCTACCGGGGAGCTGTTTTTT. The encoded protein is CSARVGRGSPTGELFF.

The V and J genes are TRBV6-1 and TRBJ1-1; D remains ambiguous. CDR1 and CDR2 from the germline V gene are MNHNS and SASEGT. V was cut by 6 bases and J by 5 bases, with 13 bases left in between. The CDR3 runs to 13 residues. Here the CDR3 reads CASSLERVTEAFF. DNA of the CDR3: TGTGCCAGCAGCCTCGAGAGGGTTACTGAAGCTTTCTTT.

This clonotype has only one observation. This chain links TRBV20-1 with TRBJ2-5, with TRBD1 identical over 8 bases. Germline CDR1 is DFQATT and CDR2 is SNEGSKA (reference sequence). The CDR3 spans 12 residues. The V and J ends lost 5 bases and 11 bases, in that order; junction bases with no gene match: 10. This CDR3 reads CSASGGGREQYF. Here the CDR3 DNA reads TGCAGTGCTTCAGGGGGCGGAAGGGAGCAGTACTTC.